One sample yielded the 28 T cell receptor beta chains listed below, sequenced in a study of PD-1 blockade in classical Hodgkin lymphoma. Generated by immunoSEQ multiplex PCR, the TCRdb table keeps only in-frame clones and is missing some. The sample records 20,000 to 25,000 clones, approximately 81% being singletons. Each of the patients experienced relapse following autologous stem cell transplantation, and their brentuximab vedotin exposure differed. Sequences were derived from peripheral blood mononuclear cells (PBMCs), sampled before the second cycle of nivolumab. The receptors were gathered from a human donor with classical Hodgkin lymphoma.

The chain carries TRBV7-3 and TRBJ2-1; weak D call: TRBD2 (5 bases). The V end lost 4 bases, the J end lost 5 bases, and 12 bases lay between the germline ends. Germline V CDR1 and CDR2: SGHTA, FQGTGA. This CDR3 region has 14 residues. The chain's CDR3 is CASSSSIGNNEQFF. CDR3 sequence (DNA): TGTGCCAGCAGCTCCTCTATCGGGAACAATGAGCAGTTCTTC.

The V and J genes are TRBV30 and TRBJ1-1; D is uncertain. The CDR3 consists of 13 residues. Trimming pared 4 bases from V and 3 bases from J, leaving 12 bases between. Germline lookup yields CDR1 GTSNPN and CDR2 SVGIG (reference sequence). CDR3 coding DNA: TGTGCCTGGACCGCCACAGTGGACACTGAAGCTTTCTTT. It encodes CAWTATVDTEAFF.

The chain combines TRBV11-2 with TRBJ2-1; D remains ambiguous. This CDR3 has 11 amino acids. Germline V lookup: CDR1 SGHAT, CDR2 FQNNGV. Deletions cut 2 bases from V and 8 bases from J, with 4 bases between. In DNA form, the CDR3 reads TGTGCCAGCAGCTTATTATATGAGCAGTTCTTC. This gives the protein CASSLLYEQFF.

This chain connects TRBV6-5 to TRBJ1-1; D may be TRBD1 (5 bases). From germline, CDR1 is MNHEY and CDR2 SVGAGI. The CDR3 loop spans 14 amino acids. With 6 bases removed from V and 4 bases from J, the gap between germline ends came to 15 bases. CDR3 sequence reads: CASSPQKRGTEAFF. Here the CDR3 DNA reads TGTGCCAGCAGCCCACAGAAGAGGGGCACTGAAGCTTTCTTT.

The rearrangement joins TRBV18 to TRBJ2-3, with 11 positions matching TRBD1. The CDR3 contains 15 residues. Germline values: CDR1 KGHSH, CDR2 LQKENI. V was pared by 3 bases and J by 7 bases, with 6 bases of the junction left unmatched. The CDR3 coding sequence is TGTGCCAGCTCACCCGCTGGGACAGGGGGGTATACGCAGTATTTT. Amino acid sequence: CASSPAGTGGYTQYF. Variable domain in full (rest from reference TRBV18 and TRBJ2-3): NAGVMQNPRHLVRRRGQEARLRCSPMKGHSHVYWYRQLPEEGLKFMVYLQKENIIDESGMPKERFSAEFPKEGPSILRIQQVVRGDSAAYFCASSPAGTGGYTQYFGPGTRLTVL.

The chain combines TRBV14 with TRBJ1-6; the D gene is possibly TRBD1 (5 bases). The germline V and J ends were trimmed by 4 bases and 8 bases, with 21 bases remaining between them. The CDR3 contains 17 residues. Germline values: CDR1 SGHDN, CDR2 FVKESK. As DNA, the CDR3 is TGTGCCAGCAGCCCCTTTTTGGGACCGAGAGGAGATTCACCCCTCCACTTT. Translating gives CASSPFLGPRGDSPLHF.

The V and J genes are TRBV4-1 and TRBJ1-4; TRBD1 matches at 8 bases. The V gene's germline CDR1 is MGHRA and CDR2 YSYEKL. V lost 1 base to trimming and J lost 1 base; unmatched junction nucleotides: 2. The CDR3 runs to 16 residues. The CDR3 sequence is CASSQAGGITNEKLFF. CDR3 bases: TGCGCCAGCAGCCAAGCAGGGGGCATAACTAATGAAAAACTGTTTTTT.

The chain carries TRBV7-2 and TRBJ2-1; no definite D call. V lost 7 bases and J lost 2, with 12 bases in between. Germline values: CDR1 SGHTA, CDR2 FQGNSA. This CDR3 has 14 amino acids. CDR3 in amino acids: CASTFDSTYNEQFF. In DNA, the CDR3 is TGTGCCAGCACCTTTGACTCGACCTACAATGAGCAGTTCTTC.

The V and J genes are TRBV2 and TRBJ1-2, with TRBD1 as a possible D gene (6 bases). Trimming stripped 4 bases from V and 2 bases from J, with 11 bases between. This CDR3 comprises 14 residues. The V gene's germline CDR1 is SNHLY and CDR2 FYNNEI. The CDR3 DNA is TGTGCCAGCAGTGTCCGGACAGCCAACTATGGCTACACCTTC. It encodes CASSVRTANYGYTF.

This clone turned up a few times. V is TRBV6-5 and J is TRBJ2-7, with TRBD1 matching over 10 bases. Germline trimming cut 6 bases from V and 4 bases from J; bases unmatched to any gene: 9. The CDR3 has 15 amino acids. Germline V gene data show CDR1 as MNHEY and CDR2 as SVGAGI. The CDR3 region has the DNA TGTGCCAGCAGCGACAGGGGGCGAACCATTTACGAGCAGTACTTC. This sequence encodes CASSDRGRTIYEQYF.

This chain connects TRBV5-1 to TRBJ2-1, with TRBD1 matching over 7 bases. Germline loops: CDR1 SGHRS, CDR2 YFSETQ. This CDR3 has 11 amino acids. V was pared by 3 bases and J by 15 bases, with 6 bases of the junction left unmatched. The CDR3 region has the DNA TGCGCCAGCAGCTGGGGGACAGAGGTGTTCTTC. This translates into CASSWGTEVFF.

CDR3 sequence: CASSSTNTYEQYF. The CDR3 DNA follows: TGTGCCAGCAGTTCTACAAACACCTACGAGCAGTACTTC. The V and J genes are TRBV28 and TRBJ2-7; D is ambiguous. The CDR3 spans 13 residues. Trimming took 4 bases from V and 2 from J, leaving 9 bases between them. Germline V lookup: CDR1 MDHEN, CDR2 SYDVKM.

This chain uses TRBV30 with TRBJ2-1; D is possibly TRBD1 or TRBD2 (7 bases each). Germline CDR1 and CDR2: GTSNPN and SVGIG (reference sequence). V was trimmed by 2 bases and J by 5 bases, leaving 16 bases between them. The CDR3 extends over 15 amino acids. The CDR3 protein is CAWSHVAGGDNEQFF. CDR3 DNA: TGTGCCTGGAGTCATGTGGCAGGGGGGGACAATGAGCAGTTCTTC.

This clone was counted once. This chain connects TRBV28 to TRBJ1-2; the match to TRBD1 covers 8 bases. CDR3 length: 14 residues. J was trimmed by 4 bases and V by 4 bases; bases with no gene match: 5. Germline loops: CDR1 MDHEN, CDR2 SYDVKM. The CDR3 reads CASSSGTGLYGYTF. As DNA, the CDR3 is TGTGCCAGCAGTTCCGGGACAGGCCTCTATGGCTACACCTTC.

The V call is TRBV7-2, the J call TRBJ2-7, with D tentatively TRBD1 (5 bases). V was clipped by 1 base and J by 2 bases, with 15 bases between them. CDR1 and CDR2 from the germline V gene are SGHTA and FQGNSA. This CDR3 contains 16 residues. The CDR3 DNA follows: TGTGCCAGCAGCTTAGGAATTGGCGACAGAGCCTACGAGCAGTACTTC. This codes for CASSLGIGDRAYEQYF.

The gene calls are TRBV9 and TRBJ2-7; TRBD1 might be the D (6 bases). Germline assignment: CDR1 SGDLS and CDR2 YYNGEE. V was shortened by 4 bases and J by 3 bases, with 14 bases between the two germline ends. CDR3 length equals 14 residues. CDR3 in amino acids: CASSPQDSRYEQYF. The CDR3 DNA follows: TGTGCCAGCAGCCCCCAGGACAGTCGCTACGAGCAGTACTTC.

V and J are TRBV5-1 and TRBJ1-1; perhaps TRBD1 as D (5 bases). The CDR3 loop spans 14 amino acids. Per the germline V gene, CDR1 is SGHRS and CDR2 is YFSETQ. V was shortened by 0 bases and J by 5 bases, with 11 bases between the two germline ends. Here the CDR3 reads CASSLAQGGTEAFF. Here the CDR3 DNA reads TGCGCCAGCAGCTTGGCCCAGGGAGGGACTGAAGCTTTCTTT.

J is TRBJ2-1 and V is TRBV5-1, with 7 bases matching TRBD2. CDR3 size: 14 residues. From germline, CDR1 is SGHRS and CDR2 YFSETQ. V was clipped by 3 bases and J by 8 bases; unmatched bases: 8. This CDR3 is CASSSWGEGDEQFF. The CDR3 region has the DNA TGCGCCAGCAGCTCTTGGGGGGAGGGAGATGAGCAGTTCTTC.

The genes are TRBV18 and TRBJ1-1; D uncertain. Germline lookup yields CDR1 KGHSH and CDR2 LQKENI. The CDR3 sequence is 13 residues long. Trimming cost V 5 bases and J 1 base, with 8 bases left between them. CDR3 region: CASSVSENTEAFF. In DNA form, the CDR3 reads TGTGCCAGCTCAGTCTCAGAGAACACTGAAGCTTTCTTT. The full variable domain, its missing parts supplied by reference TRBV18 and TRBJ1-1, is NAGVMQNPRHLVRRRGQEARLRCSPMKGHSHVYWYRQLPEEGLKFMVYLQKENIIDESGMPKERFSAEFPKEGPSILRIQQVVRGDSAAYFCASSVSENTEAFFGQGTRLTVV.

The chain uses TRBV4-1 and TRBJ2-5; D gene ambiguous. Germline V gives CDR1 MGHRA, CDR2 YSYEKL. With 0 bases removed from V and 2 bases from J, the gap between germline ends came to 13 bases. The CDR3 loop spans 16 amino acids. DNA of the CDR3: TGCGCCAGCAGCCAAGATAGTGGAATGGGGCAAGAGACCCAGTACTTC. Its translation is CASSQDSGMGQETQYF.

The chain couples TRBV2 to TRBJ1-5; perhaps TRBD1 as D (5 bases). The germline V and J ends were trimmed by 8 bases and 2 bases, with 10 bases remaining between them. The CDR3 consists of 13 residues. The germline V gene has CDR1 SNHLY and CDR2 FYNNEI. The CDR3, as DNA: TGTGCCAGCGGGGGAACGGGCAATCAGCCCCAGCATTTT. This codes for CASGGTGNQPQHF. The variable domain in full, completed from reference TRBV2 and TRBJ1-5, reads EPEVTQTPSHQVTQMGQEVILRCVPISNHLYFYWYRQILGQKVEFLVSFYNNEISEKSEIFDDQFSVERPDGSNFTLKIRSTKLEDSAMYFCASGGTGNQPQHFGDGTRLSIL.

J is TRBJ2-1 and V is TRBV4-1; 7 positions agree with TRBD2. Germline V CDR1 and CDR2: MGHRA, YSYEKL. J was trimmed by 6 bases and V by 0 bases; bases with no gene match: 5. The CDR3 extends over 15 amino acids. CDR3 sequence (DNA): TGCGCCAGCAGCCAAGAGGGGCTAGCGGCCAATGAGCAGTTCTTC. This translates into CASSQEGLAANEQFF.

The chain uses TRBV5-1 and TRBJ2-5; TRBD2 matches at 9 bases. CDR1 SGHRS and CDR2 YFSETQ come from the germline V gene. The length of the CDR3 is 16 residues. The V and J ends lost 4 bases and 4 bases, in that order; junction bases with no gene match: 11. This chain's CDR3 is CASSPGFGGRGETQYF. The CDR3 region has the DNA TGCGCCAGCAGCCCAGGGTTTGGCGGGAGGGGAGAGACCCAGTACTTC.

The CDR3 DNA sequence: TGTGCCAGCAGCTTAGGACAGCCCTCTGGAAACACCATATATTTT. It is translated as CASSLGQPSGNTIYF. The chain links TRBV13 to TRBJ1-3; D remains unclear. There are 15 residues in the CDR3. The V gene lost 0 bases and the J gene lost 0 bases, with 6 bases spanning the gap. The germline V gene encodes CDR1 PRHDT and CDR2 FYEKMQ (reference sequence).

This sequence joins TRBV11-3 and TRBJ1-1; D is unclear. The CDR3 runs to 15 residues. The germline gives CDR1 SGHNT, CDR2 YENEEA. V was trimmed by 3 bases and J by 4 bases, leaving 15 bases between them. CDR3 amino acids: CASSLAIPGSTEAFF. The CDR3 DNA sequence: TGTGCCAGCAGCTTGGCGATACCAGGTAGCACTGAAGCTTTCTTT.

V and J are TRBV9 and TRBJ2-5; TRBD2 might be the D (7 bases). With 0 bases removed from V and 5 bases from J, the gap between germline ends came to 17 bases. Germline V CDR1 and CDR2: SGDLS, YYNGEE. The CDR3 is 16 residues long. The CDR3 nucleotides read TGTGCCAGCAGCGTAGTCTCGGGGGGCCGGGTGGAGACCCAGTACTTC. Translating gives CASSVVSGGRVETQYF.

In its sample, this clone was seen a few times. This rearrangement joins TRBV29-1 to TRBJ2-1, with 13 bases aligning to TRBD2. Germline V lookup: CDR1 SQVTM, CDR2 ANQGSEA. CDR3 length: 15 amino acids. With V trimmed by 6 bases and J by 5 bases, 7 bases remained unmatched. Here the CDR3 DNA reads TGCAGCGTCGAACTACTAGCGGGAGGGGACAATGAGCAGTTCTTC. This encodes CSVELLAGGDNEQFF.

This clone was detected a few times. The chain employs TRBV10-2 and TRBJ1-1; D remains ambiguous. CDR1 WSHSY and CDR2 SAAADI come from the germline V gene. Deletions cut 6 bases from V and 1 base from J, with 6 bases between. This CDR3 spans 12 amino acids. CDR3 in amino acids: CASRPENTEAFF. CDR3 coding DNA: TGCGCCAGCAGGCCAGAGAACACTGAAGCTTTCTTT.